Below are 4 T cell receptor beta chains sequenced from a single sample in a study of blood T cell repertoires in COVID-19. Profiling relied on immunoSEQ multiplex PCR, and the TCRdb table lists in-frame clones only, not all of them. The sample holds hundreds of thousands of clones, about four fifths seen once. Specimen: peripheral blood. The receptors come from a woman aged 45-65 years with acute or convalescent COVID-19.

This chain uses TRBV24-1 with TRBJ2-1, with 10 positions matching TRBD2. Germline CDR1 reads KGHDR; CDR2 reads SFDVKD. With 3 bases clipped from V and 3 bases from J, the junction kept 4 bases outside the gene matches. CDR3 length: 16 amino acids. CDR3: CATSDGLAVLYNEQFF. The CDR3 DNA sequence: TGTGCCACCAGTGATGGACTAGCGGTCCTCTACAATGAGCAGTTCTTC.

J is TRBJ1-3 and V is TRBV5-1; a weak D match, TRBD1 (6 bases). V shed 0 bases and J shed 3 bases, with 16 bases lying between them. This CDR3 contains 17 residues. CDR1 and CDR2 (germline): SGHRS, YFSETQ. CDR3 bases: TGCGCCAGCAGCTTGGCGCCTGACAGGTGGATTGGAAACACCATATATTTT. It specifies CASSLAPDRWIGNTIYF.

The chain is built from TRBV10-1 and TRBJ1-1; the match to TRBD1 covers 11 bases. The CDR3 runs to 16 residues. CDR1 and CDR2 (germline): WNHNN, SYGVQD (reference sequence). V lost 4 bases, J lost 5 bases, and 9 bases stayed unmatched. In DNA form, the CDR3 reads TGCGCCAGCAGTGGGACTGGACAGGGGGCGCGTACTGAAGCTTTCTTT. Protein product: CASSGTGQGARTEAFF.

This clone showed up just a few times. This chain joins TRBV25-1 and TRBJ1-2; D call uncertain. Germline CDR1 and CDR2: MGHDK and SYGVNS. The CDR3 consists of 15 residues. V lost 1 base to trimming and J lost 5 bases, with 14 bases between them. CDR3 region: CASSESGPRIYGYTF. The DNA for the CDR3 is TGTGCCAGCAGTGAATCTGGGCCGCGTATTTATGGCTACACCTTC.